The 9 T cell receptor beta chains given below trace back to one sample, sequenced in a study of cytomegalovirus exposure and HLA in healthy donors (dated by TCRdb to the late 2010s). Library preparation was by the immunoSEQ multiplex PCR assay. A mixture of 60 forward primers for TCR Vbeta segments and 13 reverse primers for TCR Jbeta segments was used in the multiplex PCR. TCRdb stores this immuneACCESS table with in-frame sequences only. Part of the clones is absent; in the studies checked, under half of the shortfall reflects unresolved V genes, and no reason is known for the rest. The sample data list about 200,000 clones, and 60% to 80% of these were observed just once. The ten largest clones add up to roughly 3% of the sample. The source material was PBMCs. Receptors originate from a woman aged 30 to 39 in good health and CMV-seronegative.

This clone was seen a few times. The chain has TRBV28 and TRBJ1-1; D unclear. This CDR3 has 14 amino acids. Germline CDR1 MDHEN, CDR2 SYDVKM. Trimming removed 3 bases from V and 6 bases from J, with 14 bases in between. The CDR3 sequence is CASSLRAVSPEAFF. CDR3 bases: TGTGCCAGCAGTTTGAGGGCCGTAAGCCCTGAAGCTTTCTTT.

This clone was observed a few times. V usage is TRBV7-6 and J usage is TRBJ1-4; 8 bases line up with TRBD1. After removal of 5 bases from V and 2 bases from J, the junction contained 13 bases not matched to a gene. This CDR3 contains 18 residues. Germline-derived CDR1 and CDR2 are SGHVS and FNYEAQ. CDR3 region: CASSHQWTGFGTNEKLFF. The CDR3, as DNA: TGTGCCAGCAGCCACCAATGGACAGGGTTCGGGACTAATGAAAAACTGTTTTTT.

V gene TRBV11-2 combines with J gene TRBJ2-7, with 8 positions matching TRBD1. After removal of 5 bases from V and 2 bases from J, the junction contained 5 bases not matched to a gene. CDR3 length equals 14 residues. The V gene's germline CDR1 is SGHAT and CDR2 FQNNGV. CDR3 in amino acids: CASSQDRVTYEQYF. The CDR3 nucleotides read TGTGCCAGCAGCCAGGACAGGGTCACCTACGAGCAGTACTTC.

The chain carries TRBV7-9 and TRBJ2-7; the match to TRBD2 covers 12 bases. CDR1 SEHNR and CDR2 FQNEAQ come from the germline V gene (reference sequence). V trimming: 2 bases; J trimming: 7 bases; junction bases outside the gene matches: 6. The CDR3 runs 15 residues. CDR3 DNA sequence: TGTGCCAGCAGCTTATTGGCTAGCGGGAGGGGTGAGCAGTACTTC. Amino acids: CASSLLASGRGEQYF.

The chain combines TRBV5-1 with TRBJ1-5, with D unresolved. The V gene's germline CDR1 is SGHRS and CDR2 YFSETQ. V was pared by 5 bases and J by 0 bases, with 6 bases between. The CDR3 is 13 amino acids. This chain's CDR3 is CASSILSNQPQHF. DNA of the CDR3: TGCGCCAGCAGTATTCTTAGCAATCAGCCCCAGCATTTT.

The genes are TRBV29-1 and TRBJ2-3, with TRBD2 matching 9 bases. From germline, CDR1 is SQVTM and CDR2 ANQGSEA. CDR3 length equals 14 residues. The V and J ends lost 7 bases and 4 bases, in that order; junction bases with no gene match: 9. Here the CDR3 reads CSARLAGAPDTQYF. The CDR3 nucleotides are TGCAGCGCCCGCTTAGCGGGAGCCCCAGATACGCAGTATTTT.

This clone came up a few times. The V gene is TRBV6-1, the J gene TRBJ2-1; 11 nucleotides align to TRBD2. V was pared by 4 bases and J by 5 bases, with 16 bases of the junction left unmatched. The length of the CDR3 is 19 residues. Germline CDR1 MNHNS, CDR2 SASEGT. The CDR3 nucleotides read TGTGCCAGCAGTGTGAGTAGCGGGAGGGCCTCGCTTCGCCACAATGAGCAGTTCTTC. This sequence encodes CASSVSSGRASLRHNEQFF.

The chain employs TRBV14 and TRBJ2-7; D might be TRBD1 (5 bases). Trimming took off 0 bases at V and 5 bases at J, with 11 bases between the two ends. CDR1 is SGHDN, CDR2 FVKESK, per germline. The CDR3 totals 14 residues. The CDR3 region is CASSQDLGPDEQYF. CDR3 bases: TGTGCCAGCAGCCAAGATCTGGGGCCGGACGAGCAGTACTTC.

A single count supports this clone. In DNA form, the CDR3 reads TGCGCCAGCAGCGTAGCGGGGGGTCTTTACAATGAGCAGTTCTTC. This gives the protein CASSVAGGLYNEQFF. The chain couples TRBV5-1 to TRBJ2-1; 10 nucleotides match TRBD2. CDR1 and CDR2 (germline): SGHRS, YFSETQ. The CDR3 spans 15 residues. V lost 4 bases, J lost 4 bases, and 5 bases stayed unmatched.